The 13 T cell receptor beta chains presented below share a single source sample, sequenced in a study of T-cell reconstitution after alpha-beta-depleted transplantation in children. During its preparation, the TCRbeta library received unique molecular identifiers. TCRdb re-analysed the PCR reads in MiXCR, keeping a single row per CDR3 protein. The table records tens of thousands of distinct CDR3 sequences, approximately 8.7% of them present only once. The sequences come from PBMCs, mostly from graft donor cells, collected 60 days after TCRalphabeta/CD19-depleted stem cell transplant. The receptors come from a male patient between 2 and 15 years old who had a stem cell transplant for chronic granulomatous disease, so the T cells may come from the graft donor.

Many counts were recorded for this clonotype. The chain couples TRBV9 to TRBJ1-3; D not certain. Germline CDR1 and CDR2: SGDLS and YYNGEE. The CDR3 covers 15 residues. V was pared by 0 bases and J by 0 bases, with 7 bases between. CDR3 protein: CASSVGGNSGNTIYF. The CDR3 DNA is TGTGCCAGCAGCGTAGGTGGGAACTCTGGAAACACCATATATTTT.

This clonotype was picked up many times. The J gene is TRBJ1-3, the V gene TRBV20-1, with TRBD1 identical over 9 bases. The V and J ends lost 4 bases and 8 bases, in that order; junction bases with no gene match: 12. Germline V gene data show CDR1 as DFQATT and CDR2 as SNEGSKA (reference sequence). The length of the CDR3 is 15 residues. CDR3 DNA: TGCAGTGCTAAACTAGCGGGGACAGGGTCGTACACCATATATTTT. Translated: CSAKLAGTGSYTIYF.

This clonotype was recorded at least ten times. This sequence joins TRBV6-5 and TRBJ2-5; D ambiguous. The germline CDR1 and CDR2 sequences are MNHEY and SVGAGI. V was cut by 4 bases and J by 2 bases, with 11 bases left in between. The CDR3 extends over 14 amino acids. CDR3 sequence reads: CASSSSVTQETQYF. CDR3 nucleotide sequence: TGTGCCAGCAGTTCGTCGGTAACTCAAGAGACCCAGTACTTC.

V usage is TRBV13 and J usage is TRBJ2-7; D may be TRBD1 (5 bases). CDR1 is PRHDT, CDR2 FYEKMQ, per germline (reference sequence). CDR3 length: 14 residues. Trimming shortened V by 3 bases and J by 2 bases, and 11 bases separated the two germline ends. The DNA of the CDR3 is TGTGCCAGCAGCTTGAGACAGCGTACCTACGAGCAGTACTTC. It yields the protein CASSLRQRTYEQYF.

The V gene is TRBV30, the J gene TRBJ2-5; TRBD1 agrees at 7 bases. This CDR3 comprises 15 residues. J gave up 5 bases and V 3 bases, and 12 bases lay outside the gene matches. Looked up from germline, CDR1 is GTSNPN and CDR2 is SVGIG (reference sequence). The CDR3 DNA sequence: TGTGCCTGGAGCCTCATTGACAGGGATTGGGAGACCCAGTACTTC. It translates to CAWSLIDRDWETQYF. Full variable domain (missing parts from reference TRBV30 and TRBJ2-5): SQTIHQWPATLVQPVGSPLSLECTVEGTSNPNLYWYRQAAGRGLQLLFYSVGIGQISSEVPQNLSASRPQDRQFILSSKKLLLSDSGFYLCAWSLIDRDWETQYFGPGTRLLVL.

This clonotype was seen a few times. The chain couples TRBV6-6 to TRBJ2-3; D is uncertain. V was cut by 4 bases and J by 6 bases, with 5 bases left in between. CDR1 MNHNY and CDR2 SVGAGI come from the germline V gene (reference sequence). This CDR3 comprises 11 residues. The CDR3 DNA sequence: TGTGCCAGCAGTTTTAAGGATACGCAGTATTTT. Its protein product is CASSFKDTQYF.

This clonotype has a count of ten or more. The CDR3 loop reads CASSPSRGGTGELFF. CDR3 DNA: TGTGCCAGCAGTCCATCCCGGGGTGGCACCGGGGAGCTGTTTTTT. This chain joins TRBV12-3 or TRBV12-4 and TRBJ2-2; D possibly corresponds to TRBD2 (5 bases). This CDR3 has 15 residues. The ends were cut back, 5 bases at V and 4 bases at J, with 14 bases in the middle.

Many counts were recorded for this clonotype. In DNA, the CDR3 is TGTGCCACCAGCAAGGGGACAGGCGAGAGCAATCAGCCCCAGCATTTT. It is translated as CATSKGTGESNQPQHF. This chain links TRBV15 with TRBJ1-5, with TRBD1 matching 8 bases. This CDR3 contains 16 residues. Germline V gene lookup returns CDR1 LNHNV and CDR2 YYDKDF (reference sequence). After removal of 4 bases from V and 1 base from J, the junction contained 6 bases not matched to a gene.

This clonotype was counted many times. The chain uses TRBV29-1 and TRBJ2-7; no definite D call. This CDR3 has 12 residues. Trimming stripped 6 bases from V and 0 bases from J, with 9 bases between. CDR1 and CDR2 (germline): SQVTM, ANQGSEA. The CDR3 region has the DNA TGCAGCGTCCCCGGGCTCTCCTACGAGCAGTACTTC. Protein: CSVPGLSYEQYF.

This clonotype was counted ten times or more. This chain uses TRBV11-2 with TRBJ2-7; weak D call: TRBD2 (7 bases). This CDR3 has 14 residues. V was pared by 5 bases and J by 7 bases, with 18 bases between. Germline CDR1 is SGHAT and CDR2 is FQNNGV. The CDR3 region has the DNA TGTGCCAGCAGCACTAGCATAGGGGGGGTTGAGCAGTACTTC. Protein sequence: CASSTSIGGVEQYF.

This clonotype was picked up many times. The rearrangement links TRBV10-3 to TRBJ2-1, with D perhaps assigned TRBD1 or TRBD2 (5 bases each). V was clipped by 2 bases and J by 8 bases, with 13 bases between them. Germline V gene sequence: CDR1 ENHRY, CDR2 SYGVKD. The CDR3 spans 14 residues. CDR3 residues: CAISEGTQGYEQFF. CDR3 coding DNA: TGTGCCATCAGTGAGGGGACCCAAGGCTATGAGCAGTTCTTC.

This clonotype was seen many times. This chain connects TRBV5-1 to TRBJ2-1; D tentatively fits TRBD1 or TRBD2 (5 bases each). Germline loops: CDR1 SGHRS, CDR2 YFSETQ. V lost 1 base, J lost 4 bases, and 12 bases lay in between. The length of the CDR3 is 15 residues. This CDR3 reads CASSLNTGAYNEQFF. DNA of the CDR3: TGCGCCAGCAGCTTGAATACCGGGGCATACAATGAGCAGTTCTTC. Drawing the rest from reference TRBV5-1 and TRBJ2-1, the complete variable domain is KAGVTQTPRYLIKTRGQQVTLSCSPISGHRSVSWYQQTPGQGLQFLFEYFSETQRNKGNFPGRFSGRQFSNSRSEMNVSTLELGDSALYLCASSLNTGAYNEQFFGPGTRLTVL.

This clonotype was recorded at least ten times. The rearrangement links TRBV7-8 to TRBJ1-1; D gene uncertain. Germline CDR1 is SGHVS and CDR2 is FQNEAQ. The CDR3 extends over 12 amino acids. V was trimmed by 1 base and J by 11 bases, leaving 11 bases between them. The chain's CDR3 is CASSLVGDGAFF. The CDR3 DNA sequence: TGTGCCAGCAGCTTAGTAGGCGATGGGGCTTTCTTT.